This T cell receptor (beta chain) comes out of a study of cytomegalovirus exposure and HLA in healthy donors. The length of the CDR3 is 14 residues. Trimming took 2 bases from V and 11 from J; bases not matched to a gene: 6. CDR1 and CDR2 from the germline V gene are MNHNY and SVGAGI (reference sequence). PCR was performed using 60 Vbeta and 13 Jbeta primers. Assay: immunoSEQ multiplex PCR; the TCRdb copy retains only in-frame clones and omits some. The data show hundreds of thousands of clones, 70% to 90% seen once. What was sequenced was PBMCs. This sequence joins TRBV6-6 and TRBJ1-1; 12 nucleotides align to TRBD1. The source is a woman between 18 and 29 years old in good health and CMV-seronegative. CDR3 loop: CASSYGGQGAGAFF. In nucleotides, the CDR3 is TGTGCCAGCAGTTACGGGGGACAGGGGGCTGGGGCTTTCTTT.